The 8 T cell receptor beta chains in this list originate from one sample, sequenced in a study of OX40 agonist ivuxolimab in advanced cancers. Libraries were made using the immunoSEQ multiplex PCR assay. TCRdb holds this immuneACCESS table with in-frame rearrangements only. Some clones are missing; in checked studies, unresolved V genes explain under half, and the rest has no known cause. Present in this sample are fewer than 25,000 clones, 85% to 90% of which were seen just once. The ten largest clones add up to approximately 17% of the sample. The starting material was CD4+ or CD8+ T cells sorted from blood, obtained in a trial of the OX40 agonist ivuxolimab. The receptors here all came from an adult with an advanced solid tumor such as melanoma, head and neck, liver or kidney cancer.

The chain joins TRBV7-2 to TRBJ2-1, with 9 bases aligning to TRBD2. Germline-derived CDR1 and CDR2 are SGHTA and FQGNSA. CDR3 length equals 19 residues. V shed 4 bases and J 0 bases; nucleotides not matched to a gene: 13. In DNA form, the CDR3 reads TGTGCCAGCAGCTCCCCGAGGAGCGGGGGGATTAGCTCCTACAATGAGCAGTTCTTC. It encodes CASSSPRSGGISSYNEQFF.

The V call is TRBV11-3, the J call TRBJ2-1, with 9 positions matching TRBD2. Trimming cost V 3 bases and J 9 bases; bases outside gene matches: 6. The germline V gene has CDR1 SGHNT and CDR2 YENEEA. This CDR3 has 14 residues. The CDR3 sequence is CASSLSLAGSEQFF. As DNA, the CDR3 is TGTGCCAGCAGCTTGAGTCTAGCGGGGAGTGAGCAGTTCTTC.

The chain employs TRBV9 and TRBJ2-2; D perhaps matches TRBD1 (5 bases). Trimming cost V 0 bases and J 6 bases, with 12 bases left between them. CDR3 length: 15 amino acids. Per germline, CDR1 SGDLS and CDR2 YYNGEE. The CDR3 DNA follows: TGTGCCAGCAGCGTAGAGGTACTGGGGCCCGGGGAGCTGTTTTTT. This encodes CASSVEVLGPGELFF.

The table lists this clone with a count of one. This sequence joins TRBV19 and TRBJ1-6; 8 bases agree with TRBD1. Looked up from germline, CDR1 is LNHDA and CDR2 is SQIVND (reference sequence). The CDR3 spans 18 residues. The V and J ends lost 6 bases and 5 bases, in that order; junction bases with no gene match: 15. In nucleotides, the CDR3 is TGTGCCAGTAGCCAAAGGTGGTCGCAGGGGGCAAATAATTCACCCCTCCACTTT. This encodes CASSQRWSQGANNSPLHF.

The sample holds a few counts of this clone. CDR3 region: CAIRGVYEQFF. For the CDR3, the DNA is TGTGCCATCAGGGGGGTTTATGAGCAGTTCTTC. The chain couples TRBV10-3 to TRBJ2-1; D is perhaps TRBD1 or TRBD2 (5 bases each). Trimming pared 6 bases from V and 8 bases from J, leaving 8 bases between. CDR3 length equals 11 residues. CDR1 is ENHRY and CDR2 is SYGVKD in the germline V gene.

The CDR3 sequence: CASSLDSGANVLTF. The CDR3 DNA is TGTGCCAGCAGCTTAGACTCTGGGGCCAACGTCCTGACTTTC. The chain links TRBV7-6 to TRBJ2-6, with unresolved D. The germline V and J ends were trimmed by 1 base and 0 bases, with 1 base remaining between them. The CDR3 spans 14 residues. Germline V gives CDR1 SGHVS, CDR2 FNYEAQ.

This chain uses TRBV7-2 with TRBJ1-2; D remains ambiguous. The V gene's germline CDR1 is SGHTA and CDR2 FQGNSA. The CDR3 runs to 12 residues. Trimming shortened V by 1 base and J by 7 bases, and 7 bases separated the two germline ends. The CDR3 is CASSLEATGYTF. In DNA form, the CDR3 reads TGTGCCAGCAGCTTAGAAGCAACTGGCTACACCTTC.

The rearrangement links TRBV13 to TRBJ2-7; D unresolved. The germline gives CDR1 PRHDT, CDR2 FYEKMQ (reference sequence). The length of the CDR3 is 11 residues. The V and J ends lost 5 bases and 4 bases respectively, with 6 bases between them. CDR3 bases: TGTGCCAGCAGCCTATCATACGAGCAGTACTTC. The encoded protein is CASSLSYEQYF.